These 26 T cell receptor beta chains originate from one sample sequenced in a study of cytotoxic CD8 clonotypes in ibrutinib-treated CLL. Sequencing was performed with immunoSEQ multiplex PCR; in TCRdb, only in-frame clones are kept and a portion is missing. The data contain about 68,000 clones, about two thirds of them seen just once; the ten biggest clones take up 5.7%. This sample comprised PBMCs, obtained after 12 months of ibrutinib treatment. The receptors were gathered from a human donor with chronic lymphocytic leukemia.

In nucleotides, the CDR3 is TGTGCCAGCAGCTTAGACAGGAGAGTGAACGAGCAGTACTTC. Its translation: CASSLDRRVNEQYF. This chain links TRBV7-2 with TRBJ2-7; D perhaps matches TRBD1 (5 bases). V lost 1 base and J lost 5, with 12 bases in between. The CDR3 runs 14 residues. Per the germline V gene, CDR1 is SGHTA and CDR2 is FQGNSA. The variable domain in full, with the rest retrieved from reference TRBV7-2 and TRBJ2-7, is GAGVSQSPSNKVTEKGKDVELRCDPISGHTALYWYRQSLGQGLEFLIYFQGNSAPDKSGLPSDRFSAERTGGSVSTLTIQRTQQEDSAVYLCASSLDRRVNEQYFGPGTRLTVT.

The chain is built from TRBV7-9 and TRBJ2-5, with D perhaps TRBD2 (5 bases). The CDR3 totals 14 residues. Trimming removed 1 base at V and 2 bases at J, with 8 bases between. Germline loops: CDR1 SEHNR, CDR2 FQNEAQ (reference sequence). The DNA of the CDR3 is TGTGCCAGCAGCTTAGTGTTAGCGCAAGAGACCCAGTACTTC. It is translated as CASSLVLAQETQYF. The full variable domain, its missing parts supplied by reference TRBV7-9 and TRBJ2-5, is DTGVSQNPRHKITKRGQNVTFRCDPISEHNRLYWYRQTLGQGPEFLTYFQNEAQLEKSRLLSDRFSAERPKGSFSTLEIQRTEQGDSAMYLCASSLVLAQETQYFGPGTRLLVL.

V usage is TRBV7-2 and J usage is TRBJ1-2; D is uncertain. The CDR3 is 15 amino acids. V was cut by 1 base and J by 7 bases, with 16 bases left in between. Germline V gives CDR1 SGHTA, CDR2 FQGNSA. CDR3 sequence (DNA): TGTGCCAGCAGCTTAGGTGGCGGCCCTTTGGTTGGCTACACCTTC. Translated, it gives CASSLGGGPLVGYTF. The entire variable domain, with the rest obtained from reference TRBV7-2 and TRBJ1-2, is as follows: GAGVSQSPSNKVTEKGKDVELRCDPISGHTALYWYRQSLGQGLEFLIYFQGNSAPDKSGLPSDRFSAERTGGSVSTLTIQRTQQEDSAVYLCASSLGGGPLVGYTFGSGTRLTVV.

The genes are TRBV30 and TRBJ1-1; D uncertain. There are 13 residues in the CDR3. Germline assignment: CDR1 GTSNPN and CDR2 SVGIG (reference sequence). The ends were cut back, 1 base at V and 1 base at J, with 7 bases in the middle. The CDR3 reads CAWSEHPNTEAFF. The CDR3 coding sequence is TGTGCCTGGAGTGAACACCCGAACACTGAAGCTTTCTTT. Filled out from reference TRBV30 and TRBJ1-1, the complete variable domain reads SQTIHQWPATLVQPVGSPLSLECTVEGTSNPNLYWYRQAAGRGLQLLFYSVGIGQISSEVPQNLSASRPQDRQFILSSKKLLLSDSGFYLCAWSEHPNTEAFFGQGTRLTVV.

The CDR3 bases are TGCGCCAGCAGCCAAGGGGGCAACCGAGAGACCCAGTACTTC. Encoded protein: CASSQGGNRETQYF. The chain has TRBV4-1 and TRBJ2-5, with a possible D match to TRBD1 (5 bases). The CDR3 totals 14 residues. The V gene's germline CDR1 is MGHRA and CDR2 YSYEKL. The ends were cut back, 1 base at V and 4 bases at J, with 10 bases in the middle.

This chain links TRBV6-5 with TRBJ1-2, with D unclear. CDR3 length equals 13 residues. Germline values: CDR1 MNHEY, CDR2 SVGAGI. V dropped 2 bases and J dropped 2 bases, with 6 bases sitting between them. This CDR3 reads CASSYRTNYGYTF. The CDR3 nucleotides are TGTGCCAGCAGTTACCGCACCAACTATGGCTACACCTTC.

The chain recombines TRBV30 with TRBJ1-5; D might be TRBD1 (6 bases). Germline CDR1 reads GTSNPN; CDR2 reads SVGIG (reference sequence). V gave up 3 bases and J gave up 4 bases, with 7 bases separating them. CDR3 length: 12 residues. CDR3 DNA sequence: TGTGCCTGGAGCCAGGGGAATCAGCCCCAGCATTTT. It yields the protein CAWSQGNQPQHF. Complete variable domain (other parts from reference TRBV30 and TRBJ1-5): SQTIHQWPATLVQPVGSPLSLECTVEGTSNPNLYWYRQAAGRGLQLLFYSVGIGQISSEVPQNLSASRPQDRQFILSSKKLLLSDSGFYLCAWSQGNQPQHFGDGTRLSIL.

This clone was counted only a few times. J is TRBJ2-1 and V is TRBV27; TRBD2 matches at 13 bases. The CDR3 consists of 16 residues. Losses at the gene ends were 6 bases for V and 8 bases for J; bases not matched to a gene: 10. CDR1 is MNHEY, CDR2 SMNVEV, per germline (reference sequence). The CDR3 spells CASSLEGLAGTHEQFF. For the CDR3, the DNA is TGTGCCAGCAGCTTAGAGGGACTAGCGGGGACCCATGAGCAGTTCTTC.

The chain joins TRBV11-2 to TRBJ1-1; D is unresolved. The V gene's germline CDR1 is SGHAT and CDR2 FQNNGV. V lost 3 bases, J lost 0 bases, and 5 bases lay in between. The CDR3 has 13 residues. The CDR3 bases are TGTGCCAGCAGCTTGTCCCTGAACACTGAAGCTTTCTTT. It encodes CASSLSLNTEAFF.

This chain connects TRBV7-6 to TRBJ1-1; tentatively, D is TRBD1 (5 bases). Germline values: CDR1 SGHVS, CDR2 FNYEAQ. The germline V and J ends were trimmed by 2 bases and 5 bases, with 9 bases remaining between them. This CDR3 region has 13 residues. DNA for the CDR3: TGTGCCAGCAGCTTACTGGAGGGGACTGAAGCTTTCTTT. This codes for CASSLLEGTEAFF.

The rearrangement links TRBV6-5 to TRBJ2-7; 9 bases fit TRBD1. Trimming cost V 7 bases and J 3 bases; bases outside gene matches: 7. Germline-derived CDR1 and CDR2 are MNHEY and SVGAGI. The CDR3 totals 14 residues. DNA of the CDR3: TGTGCCAGCAAACAGGGACAGGGTCACTACGAGCAGTACTTC. It translates to CASKQGQGHYEQYF.

This clone was recorded a few times. The sample has other DNA sequences that encode this CDR3 too. The V call is TRBV7-9, the J call TRBJ1-2; no definite D call. CDR1 SEHNR and CDR2 FQNEAQ come from the germline V gene (reference sequence). The CDR3 contains 14 residues. Trimming pared 1 base from V and 5 bases from J, leaving 11 bases between. The CDR3 is CASSLGRTAYGYTF. In nucleotides, the CDR3 is TGTGCCAGCAGCTTAGGCAGGACCGCTTATGGCTACACCTTC.

V usage is TRBV18 and J usage is TRBJ2-3, with 7 bases identical to TRBD1. V shed 3 bases and J 2 bases; nucleotides not matched to a gene: 2. CDR1 KGHSH and CDR2 LQKENI come from the germline V gene. The CDR3 extends over 14 amino acids. The CDR3 spells CASSPGTDTDTQYF. CDR3 coding DNA: TGTGCCAGCTCACCTGGGACAGACACAGATACGCAGTATTTT.

The chain carries TRBV7-3 and TRBJ2-3, with D possibly being TRBD2 (7 bases). The length of the CDR3 is 15 residues. CDR1 is SGHTA, CDR2 FQGTGA, per germline. Trimming cost V 2 bases and J 3 bases, with 12 bases left between them. The chain's CDR3 is CASSLDGGATDTQYF. The CDR3, as DNA: TGTGCCAGCAGCTTAGATGGGGGGGCGACAGATACGCAGTATTTT.

The V and J genes are TRBV9 and TRBJ2-1; 10 nucleotides line up with TRBD1. V lost 4 bases and J lost 9; bases outside the gene matches: 10. The germline V gene has CDR1 SGDLS and CDR2 YYNGEE. This CDR3 has 15 amino acids. The CDR3 nucleotides read TGTGCCAGCAGCCCACAGACAGGGGGCTTAGGTGAGCAGTTCTTC. Its translation: CASSPQTGGLGEQFF.

This chain links TRBV7-9 with TRBJ2-3; possibly TRBD2 for D (5 bases). The V gene lost 3 bases and the J gene lost 4 bases, with 11 bases spanning the gap. The CDR3 length is 14 residues. The germline V gene has CDR1 SEHNR and CDR2 FQNEAQ (reference sequence). CDR3 sequence reads: CASSLASRADTQYF. The CDR3 coding sequence is TGTGCCAGCAGCTTGGCTAGCCGGGCAGATACGCAGTATTTT.

This clone was observed a few times. V usage is TRBV28 and J usage is TRBJ1-3, with no clear D. The CDR3 totals 16 residues. The germline V gene encodes CDR1 MDHEN and CDR2 SYDVKM. V lost 6 bases, J lost 4 bases, and 19 bases lay in between. This CDR3 is CASSAMPLGSGNTIYF. As DNA, the CDR3 is TGTGCCAGCAGCGCTATGCCACTGGGCTCCGGAAACACCATATATTTT.

This chain uses TRBV6-6 with TRBJ1-4, with D unresolved. The CDR3 covers 15 residues. The germline V and J ends were trimmed by 5 bases and 7 bases, with 17 bases remaining between them. Per germline, CDR1 MNHNY and CDR2 SVGAGI (reference sequence). The DNA for the CDR3 is TGTGCCAGCAGTCCGAAACCAAAGACCCTTGAAAAACTGTTTTTT. Its translation: CASSPKPKTLEKLFF.

The J gene is TRBJ1-6, the V gene TRBV19, with D maybe TRBD1 (5 bases). The germline gives CDR1 LNHDA, CDR2 SQIVND (reference sequence). Trimming left V 6 bases short and J 7 bases short, with 16 bases between. CDR3 length: 15 residues. The CDR3 sequence: CASRLGIGENSPLHF. CDR3 DNA sequence: TGTGCCAGTAGACTAGGAATAGGGGAGAATTCACCCCTCCACTTT.

CDR3 sequence: CASSLYGTDTQYF. CDR3 coding DNA: TGTGCCAGCAGCCTTTATGGCACAGATACGCAGTATTTT. The rearrangement uses TRBV7-3 and TRBJ2-3; D not certain. The V end lost 5 bases, the J end lost 1 base, and 7 bases lay between the germline ends. CDR1 is SGHTA and CDR2 is FQGTGA in the germline V gene. The CDR3 spans 13 residues.

This clone was seen a handful of times. The gene calls are TRBV7-6 and TRBJ1-1, with D hard to call. There are 13 residues in the CDR3. Germline CDR1 SGHVS, CDR2 FNYEAQ. The V end was cut by 1 base, the J end by 1 base, with 4 bases between. CDR3 in DNA: TGTGCCAGCAGCTTAGGACGGAACACTGAAGCTTTCTTT. Protein: CASSLGRNTEAFF.

The rearrangement links TRBV19 to TRBJ1-1; TRBD1 is a possible D gene (5 bases). Germline CDR1 and CDR2: LNHDA and SQIVND (reference sequence). CDR3 length: 16 amino acids. Trimming pared 6 bases from V and 5 bases from J, leaving 22 bases between. CDR3 coding DNA: TGTGCCAGTAGCACCCCCCGGGGGGGTTGGAGGACTGAAGCTTTCTTT. It yields the protein CASSTPRGGWRTEAFF.

This chain joins TRBV25-1 and TRBJ2-1; D is possibly TRBD2 (7 bases). The V end was cut by 6 bases, the J end by 8 bases, with 23 bases between. CDR3 length equals 16 residues. Looked up from germline, CDR1 is MGHDK and CDR2 is SYGVNS. DNA of the CDR3: TGTGCCAGCAGGGACTCAAGGGGGGGGGCTGTAGATGAGCAGTTCTTC. Translation: CASRDSRGGAVDEQFF.

This clone showed up just a few times. V is TRBV7-2 and J is TRBJ1-2, with D perhaps matching TRBD1 (5 bases). V lost 4 bases and J 2 bases, leaving 11 bases between the germline ends. Germline CDR1 SGHTA, CDR2 FQGNSA. This CDR3 is 14 amino acids long. The DNA for the CDR3 is TGTGCCAGCAGCTCCGGGACGGGGAACTATGGCTACACCTTC. The encoded protein is CASSSGTGNYGYTF.

This chain uses TRBV18 with TRBJ2-7; no definite D call. V lost 1 base and J 2 bases, leaving 18 bases between the germline ends. CDR1 is KGHSH and CDR2 is LQKENI in the germline V gene. CDR3 length: 17 amino acids. CDR3 amino acids: CASSPLVGRRSPYEQYF. DNA of the CDR3: TGTGCCAGCTCACCACTTGTAGGCAGGAGAAGTCCCTACGAGCAGTACTTC.

This chain connects TRBV7-9 to TRBJ2-1, with 7 bases identical to TRBD2. The germline V gene encodes CDR1 SEHNR and CDR2 FQNEAQ (reference sequence). V shed 5 bases and J 1 base; nucleotides not matched to a gene: 11. The CDR3 covers 17 residues. For the CDR3, the DNA is TGTGCCAGCAGCCCCTCCGGGGCAGCGGGGTCCTACAATGAGCAGTTCTTC. Translating it yields CASSPSGAAGSYNEQFF.